These 10 T cell receptor beta chains originate from one sample sequenced in a study of cytomegalovirus exposure and HLA in healthy donors. The repertoire was sequenced with immunoSEQ multiplex PCR; TCRdb's copy has only in-frame clones and lacks some. The repertoire consists of 73,000 or so clones, with about 94% occurring once and the leading ten covering roughly 3.2%. The sequenced material came from PBMCs. All receptors come from a woman aged 18-29 years in good health and CMV-seropositive.

The chain recombines TRBV2 with TRBJ2-6; the D is unclear. The V end was cut by 8 bases, the J end by 2 bases, with 7 bases between. The CDR3 length is 13 residues. Germline lookup yields CDR1 SNHLY and CDR2 FYNNEI. The CDR3 sequence: CASHQTGANVLTF. The CDR3 DNA reads as TGTGCCAGCCACCAGACTGGGGCCAACGTCCTGACTTTC.

This chain links TRBV6-5 with TRBJ1-2; no clear D. Germline assignment: CDR1 MNHEY and CDR2 SVGAGI. The CDR3 has 15 residues. The V end was cut by 6 bases, the J end by 2 bases, with 16 bases between. The CDR3 DNA reads as TGTGCCAGCAGGCCTGGCCATGCCCAAAACTATGGCTACACCTTC. Protein: CASRPGHAQNYGYTF.

CDR3 protein: CASSERTGEAFF. CDR3 nucleotide sequence: TGTGCCAGCAGTGAAAGGACGGGGGAAGCTTTCTTT. The gene calls are TRBV6-1 and TRBJ1-1, with unresolved D. Deletions cut 2 bases from V and 8 bases from J, with 9 bases between. The germline gives CDR1 MNHNS, CDR2 SASEGT. CDR3 length equals 12 residues.

V usage is TRBV6-5 and J usage is TRBJ1-1, with 7 positions matching TRBD1. Looked up from germline, CDR1 is MNHEY and CDR2 is SVGAGI. The trim removed 6 bases at V and 3 bases at J, leaving 4 bases unmatched. The CDR3 is 13 residues long. Here the CDR3 DNA reads TGTGCCAGCAGCAAACAGGGGTACACTGAAGCTTTCTTT. Its protein product is CASSKQGYTEAFF.

V is TRBV6-1 and J is TRBJ2-3; 7 nucleotides match TRBD1. The CDR3 has 14 amino acids. CDR1 is MNHNS and CDR2 is SASEGT in the germline V gene. Trimming removed 7 bases from V and 1 base from J; junction bases left unmatched: 5. CDR3 bases: TGTGCCAGCACCCGGGACAGACGCACAGATACGCAGTATTTT. It codes for CASTRDRRTDTQYF.

The gene calls are TRBV7-3 and TRBJ1-1, with TRBD1 matching 9 bases. Germline V gives CDR1 SGHTA, CDR2 FQGTGA. The trim removed 5 bases at V and 3 bases at J, leaving 10 bases unmatched. This CDR3 is built from 16 residues. The CDR3 coding sequence is TGTGCCAGCAGCCCACAGGGGGCTTTTAGGTACACTGAAGCTTTCTTT. It yields the protein CASSPQGAFRYTEAFF.

CDR3 sequence reads: CASSRMGQVWEPQHF. The CDR3 nucleotides read TGTGCCAGCAGTCGGATGGGACAGGTGTGGGAGCCCCAGCATTTT. This chain links TRBV28 with TRBJ1-5, with 8 bases matching TRBD1. The CDR3 has 15 amino acids. V gave up 5 bases and J gave up 8 bases; unmatched junction bases: 11. Germline V lookup: CDR1 MDHEN, CDR2 SYDVKM.

The rearrangement joins TRBV11-3 to TRBJ2-3; TRBD1 is a possible D gene (5 bases). V lost 4 bases and J lost 6, with 11 bases in between. Germline V gene data show CDR1 as SGHNT and CDR2 as YENEEA. The CDR3 spans 13 residues. The CDR3 sequence: CASSSGASDTQYF. As DNA, the CDR3 is TGTGCCAGCAGCTCTGGGGCGTCGGATACGCAGTATTTT. The whole variable domain, filled in from reference TRBV11-3 and TRBJ2-3, reads EAGVVQSPRYKIIEKKQPVAFWCNPISGHNTLYWYLQNLGQGPELLIRYENEEAVDDSQLPKDRFSAERLKGVDSTLKIQPAELGDSAVYLCASSSGASDTQYFGPGTRLTVL.

This chain joins TRBV5-1 and TRBJ1-3, with 8 positions matching TRBD1. Germline V gene lookup returns CDR1 SGHRS and CDR2 YFSETQ. This CDR3 spans 18 amino acids. The ends lost 4 bases at V and 3 bases at J; junction bases unmatched: 15. CDR3 sequence reads: CASSPSGTGSYLGNTIYF. DNA for the CDR3: TGCGCCAGCAGCCCCTCGGGGACAGGCTCGTATCTTGGAAACACCATATATTTT.

The V call is TRBV6-5, the J call TRBJ1-2; 10 bases line up with TRBD1. Germline CDR1 MNHEY, CDR2 SVGAGI. The V gene end was trimmed by 6 bases and the J gene end by 7 bases; junction bases not matched to a gene: 8. CDR3 length equals 14 residues. The CDR3 DNA is TGTGCCAGCAGCAGGGGGGACAGGGGTGGTGGCTACACCTTC. Its translation: CASSRGDRGGGYTF.